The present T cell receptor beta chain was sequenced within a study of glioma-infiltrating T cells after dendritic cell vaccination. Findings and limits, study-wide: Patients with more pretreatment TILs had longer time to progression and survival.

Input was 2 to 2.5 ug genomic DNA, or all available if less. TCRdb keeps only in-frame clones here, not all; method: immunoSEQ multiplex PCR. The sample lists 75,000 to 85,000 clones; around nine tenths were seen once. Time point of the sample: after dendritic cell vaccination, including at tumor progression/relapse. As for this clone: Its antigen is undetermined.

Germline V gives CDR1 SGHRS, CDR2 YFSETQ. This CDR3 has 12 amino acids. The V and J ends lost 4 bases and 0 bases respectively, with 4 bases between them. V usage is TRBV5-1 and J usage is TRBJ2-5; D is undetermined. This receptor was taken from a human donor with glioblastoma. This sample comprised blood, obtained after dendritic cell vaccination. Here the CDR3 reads CASSPDQETQYF. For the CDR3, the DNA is TGCGCCAGCAGCCCGGACCAAGAGACCCAGTACTTC.